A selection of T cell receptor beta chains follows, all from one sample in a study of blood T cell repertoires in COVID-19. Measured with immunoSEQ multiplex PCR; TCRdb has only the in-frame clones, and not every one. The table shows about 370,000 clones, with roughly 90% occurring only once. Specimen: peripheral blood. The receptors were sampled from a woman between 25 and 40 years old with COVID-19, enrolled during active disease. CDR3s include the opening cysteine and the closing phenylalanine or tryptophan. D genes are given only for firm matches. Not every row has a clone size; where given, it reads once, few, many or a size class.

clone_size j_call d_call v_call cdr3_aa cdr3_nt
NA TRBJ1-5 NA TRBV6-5 CASMGHRVGQPQHF TGTGCCAGCATGGGGCACAGGGTCGGTCAGCCCCAGCATTTT
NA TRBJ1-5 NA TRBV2 CASSLTGDHQPQHF TGTGCCAGCAGCCTGACGGGAGACCATCAGCCCCAGCATTTT
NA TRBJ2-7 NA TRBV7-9 CASSAGTESSYEQYF TGTGCCAGCAGCGCGGGGACAGAGAGCTCCTACGAGCAGTACTTC
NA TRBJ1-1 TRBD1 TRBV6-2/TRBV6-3 CASSLNLGTGEWNTEAFF TGTGCCAGCAGCTTAAACCTAGGGACAGGGGAATGGAACACTGAAGCTTTCTTT
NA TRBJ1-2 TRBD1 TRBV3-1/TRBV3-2 CASSPRDRGQYGYTF TGTGCCAGCAGCCCCCGGGACAGGGGTCAATATGGCTACACCTTC
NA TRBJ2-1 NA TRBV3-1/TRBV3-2 CASSHSELERSHNEQFF TGTGCCAGCAGCCATTCTGAGCTAGAGAGAAGCCACAATGAGCAGTTCTTC
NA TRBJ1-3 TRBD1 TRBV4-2 CASSQNAQGAGNTIYF TGTGCCAGCAGCCAAAACGCGCAGGGGGCTGGAAACACCATATATTTT
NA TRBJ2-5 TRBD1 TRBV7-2 CASSSGTGLQETQYF TGTGCCAGCAGCTCGGGGACAGGACTTCAAGAGACCCAGTACTTC
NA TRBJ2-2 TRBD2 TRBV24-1 CATSDLAGGPGTGELFF TGTGCCACCAGTGACCTAGCGGGAGGGCCGGGCACCGGGGAGCTGTTTTTT
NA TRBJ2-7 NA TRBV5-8 CASSFNYEQYF TGTGCCAGCAGCTTCAATTACGAGCAGTACTTC
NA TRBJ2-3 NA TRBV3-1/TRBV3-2 CASSRFRSTDTQYF TGTGCCAGCAGCCGTTTCAGGAGCACAGATACGCAGTATTTT
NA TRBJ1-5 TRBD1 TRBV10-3 CAISESRGQRNQPQHF TGTGCCATCAGTGAGTCGCGGGGACAGAGAAATCAGCCCCAGCATTTT
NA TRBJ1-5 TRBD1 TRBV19 CASSTGTGIFNQPQHF TGTGCCAGTAGTACCGGGACAGGGATTTTCAATCAGCCCCAGCATTTT
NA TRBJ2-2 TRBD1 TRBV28 CATLIPGGINGELFF TGTGCCACCCTGATCCCAGGGGGAATTAACGGGGAGCTGTTTTTT
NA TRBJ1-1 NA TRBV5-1 CASSLATGEAFF TGCGCCAGCAGCTTGGCGACGGGTGAAGCTTTCTTT
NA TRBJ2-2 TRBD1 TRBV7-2 CASSLGGQLLNTGELFF TGTGCCAGCAGCTTAGGGGGACAGTTACTGAACACCGGGGAGCTGTTTTTT
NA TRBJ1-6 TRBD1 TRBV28 CASTLPQGRSPLHF TGTGCCAGCACATTGCCACAGGGGAGGTCACCCCTCCACTTT
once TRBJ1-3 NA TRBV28 CASSQTGLGGNTIYF TGTGCCAGCAGTCAAACAGGGCTAGGTGGAAACACCATATATTTT
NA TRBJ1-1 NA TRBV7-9 CASSFGHEAFF TGTGCCAGCAGCTTCGGACACGAAGCTTTCTTT
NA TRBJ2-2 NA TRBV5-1 CASSVRDMGELFF TGCGCCAGCAGCGTCAGGGATATGGGGGAGCTGTTTTTT
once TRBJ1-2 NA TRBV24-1 CATSDFPRILSIYGYTF TGTGCCACCAGTGATTTCCCGCGGATCCTAAGCATCTATGGCTACACCTTC
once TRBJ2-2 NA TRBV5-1 CASSLGGGSNTGELFF TGCGCCAGCAGCTTGGGAGGCGGATCGAACACCGGGGAGCTGTTTTTT
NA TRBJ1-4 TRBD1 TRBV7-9 CASSLYRGQGGDEKLFF TGTGCCAGCAGCTTATATAGGGGACAGGGAGGAGATGAAAAACTGTTTTTT
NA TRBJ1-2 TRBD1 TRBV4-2 CASSLGQGTNYGYTF TGTGCCAGCAGCCTGGGACAGGGAACTAACTATGGCTACACCTTC
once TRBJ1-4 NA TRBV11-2 CASSRETLGEKLFF TGTGCCAGCAGCCGGGAGACGCTAGGTGAAAAACTGTTTTTT
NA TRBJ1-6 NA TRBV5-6 CASSLAHSPLHF TGTGCCAGCAGCTTGGCTCATTCACCCCTCCACTTT
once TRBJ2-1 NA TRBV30 CAWSGLGQAASGGYNEQFF TGTGCCTGGAGTGGTTTGGGACAGGCCGCTTCGGGAGGATACAATGAGCAGTTCTTC
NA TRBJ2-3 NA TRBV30 CAWSLGGDTDTQYF TGTGCCTGGAGCTTGGGCGGGGACACAGATACGCAGTATTTT
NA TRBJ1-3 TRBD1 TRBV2 CASSQQGNGNTIYF TGTGCCAGCAGTCAACAGGGGAATGGAAACACCATATATTTT
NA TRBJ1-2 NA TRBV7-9 CASSPDPFRGYGYTF TGTGCCAGCAGCCCTGACCCCTTTAGAGGCTATGGCTACACCTTC
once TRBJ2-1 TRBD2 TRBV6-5 CASSYVAGNYNEQFF TGTGCCAGCAGTTACGTAGCGGGGAACTACAATGAGCAGTTCTTC
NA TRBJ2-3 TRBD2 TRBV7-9 CASSLISGRRADTQYF TGTGCCAGCAGCTTAATTAGCGGGAGAAGGGCAGATACGCAGTATTTT
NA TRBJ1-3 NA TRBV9 CASSVASRGSGNTIYF TGTGCCAGCAGCGTAGCAAGCAGGGGATCGGGAAACACCATATATTTT
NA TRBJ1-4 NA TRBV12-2 CASRLVGTANEKLFF TGTGCAAGTCGCTTAGTGGGGACAGCAAATGAAAAACTGTTTTTT
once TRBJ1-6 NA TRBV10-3 CATRVRTEDVNSPLHF TGTGCCACCCGAGTCCGGACAGAAGACGTCAATTCACCCCTCCACTTT
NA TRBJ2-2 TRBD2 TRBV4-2 CASTWTSGGLGTGELFF TGTGCCAGCACATGGACTAGCGGGGGTTTGGGCACCGGGGAGCTGTTTTTT
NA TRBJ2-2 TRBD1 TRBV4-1 CASSHKQKQGAGGELFF TGCGCCAGCAGCCACAAACAAAAACAGGGGGCTGGCGGGGAGCTGTTTTTT
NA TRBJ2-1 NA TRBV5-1 CASSLGGAYNEQFF TGCGCCAGCAGCTTAGGGGGGGCCTACAATGAGCAGTTCTTC
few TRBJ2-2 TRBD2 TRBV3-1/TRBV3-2 CASSWNLAGGNTGELFF TGTGCCAGCAGCTGGAATCTAGCGGGTGGAAACACCGGGGAGCTGTTTTTT
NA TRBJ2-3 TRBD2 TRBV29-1 CSVVPASGGGSTQYF TGCAGCGTTGTCCCCGCTAGCGGGGGAGGTAGTACGCAGTATTTT
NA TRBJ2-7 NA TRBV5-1 CASSSNGPGMDEQYF TGCGCCAGCAGCTCGAACGGCCCGGGGATGGACGAGCAGTACTTC
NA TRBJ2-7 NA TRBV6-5 CASSYRGAHDEQYF TGTGCCAGCAGTTACCGGGGGGCCCACGACGAGCAGTACTTC
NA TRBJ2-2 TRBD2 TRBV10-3 CATKAGGGEEVGELFF TGTGCCACCAAGGCAGGCGGGGGGGAAGAGGTCGGGGAGCTGTTTTTT
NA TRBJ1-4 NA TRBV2 CASSESSPGEKLFF TGTGCCAGCAGTGAATCTTCCCCCGGGGAAAAACTGTTTTTT
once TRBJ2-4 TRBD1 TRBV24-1 CATSDLGQGGNIQYF TGTGCCACCAGTGATTTGGGACAGGGCGGAAACATTCAGTACTTC
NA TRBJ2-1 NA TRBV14 CASSLIAAYNEQFF TGTGCCAGCAGCCTGATAGCGGCCTACAATGAGCAGTTCTTC
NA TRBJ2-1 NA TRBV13 CASSPPLIGDRRFYEQFF TGTGCCAGCAGCCCCCCGTTGATTGGCGACAGGAGGTTCTATGAGCAGTTCTTC